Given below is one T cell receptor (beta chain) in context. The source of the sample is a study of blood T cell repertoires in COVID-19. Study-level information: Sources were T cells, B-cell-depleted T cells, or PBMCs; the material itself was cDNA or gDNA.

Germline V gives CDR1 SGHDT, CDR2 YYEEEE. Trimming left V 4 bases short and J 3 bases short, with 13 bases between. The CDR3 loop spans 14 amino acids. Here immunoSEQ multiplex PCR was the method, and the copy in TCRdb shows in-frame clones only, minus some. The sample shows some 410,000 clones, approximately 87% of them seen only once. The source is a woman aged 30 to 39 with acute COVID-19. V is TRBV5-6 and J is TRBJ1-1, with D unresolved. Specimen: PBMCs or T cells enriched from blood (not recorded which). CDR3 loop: CASSPSGEDTEAFF. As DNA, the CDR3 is TGTGCCAGCAGCCCCAGCGGGGAGGACACTGAAGCTTTCTTT. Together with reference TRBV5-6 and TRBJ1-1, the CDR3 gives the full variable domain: DAGVTQSPTHLIKTRGQQVTLRCSPKSGHDTVSWYQQALGQGPQFIFQYYEEEERQRGNFPDRFSGHQFPNYSSELNVNALLLGDSALYLCASSPSGEDTEAFFGQGTRLTVV.